This TCR beta chain appears in the sequencing data of a study of shared T cell receptors in the human thymus. There are 17 residues in the CDR3. Germline CDR1 reads SGHRS; CDR2 reads YFSETQ. Trimming removed 6 bases from V and 1 base from J, with 22 bases in between. Assay used: immunoSEQ multiplex PCR; TCRdb lists only in-frame clones, some missing. The sample lists around 730,000 clones, 70% to 90% occurring once. These data were likewise used in another study, on human thymus T cells. In that study: Donation was from healthy Finnish infants who were having corrective surgery that addressed congenital heart defects. Resections obtained during corrective heart surgery supplied the thymus tissue. There appeared to be biased usage of V and J genes in thymic and blood repertoires.

The origin of this receptor is a girl under three years old with a congenital heart defect. This chain joins TRBV5-1 and TRBJ1-1, with D perhaps matching TRBD1 (5 bases). Sequences were obtained from thymocytes. CDR3 coding DNA: TGCGCCAGCAACGCCCAATGGGGGAGGGATAAGAACACTGAAGCTTTCTTT. It yields the protein CASNAQWGRDKNTEAFF.